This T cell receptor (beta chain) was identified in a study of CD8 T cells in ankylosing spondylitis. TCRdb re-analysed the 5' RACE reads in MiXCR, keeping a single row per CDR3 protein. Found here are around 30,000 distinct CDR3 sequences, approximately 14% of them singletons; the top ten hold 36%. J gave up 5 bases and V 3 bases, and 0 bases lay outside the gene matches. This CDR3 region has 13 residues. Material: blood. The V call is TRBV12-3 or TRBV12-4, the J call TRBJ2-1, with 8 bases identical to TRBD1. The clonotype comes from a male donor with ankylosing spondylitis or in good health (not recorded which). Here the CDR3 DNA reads TGTGCCAGCAGTTTCAGGGGGCACAATGAGCAGTTCTTC. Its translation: CASSFRGHNEQFF.